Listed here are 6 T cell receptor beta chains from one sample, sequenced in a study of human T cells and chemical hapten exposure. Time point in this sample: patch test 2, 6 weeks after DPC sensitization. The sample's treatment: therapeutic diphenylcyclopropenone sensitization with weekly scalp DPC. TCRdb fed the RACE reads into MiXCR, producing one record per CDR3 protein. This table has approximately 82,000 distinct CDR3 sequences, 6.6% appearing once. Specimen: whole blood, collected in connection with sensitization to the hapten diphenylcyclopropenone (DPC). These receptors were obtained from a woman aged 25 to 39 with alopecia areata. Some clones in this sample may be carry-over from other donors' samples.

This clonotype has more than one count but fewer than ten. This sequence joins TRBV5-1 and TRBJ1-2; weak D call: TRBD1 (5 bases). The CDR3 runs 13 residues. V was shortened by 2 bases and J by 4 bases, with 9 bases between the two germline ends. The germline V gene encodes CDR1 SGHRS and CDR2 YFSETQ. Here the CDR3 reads CASSFDSLYGYTF. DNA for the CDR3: TGCGCCAGCAGCTTCGACAGCCTCTATGGCTACACCTTC.

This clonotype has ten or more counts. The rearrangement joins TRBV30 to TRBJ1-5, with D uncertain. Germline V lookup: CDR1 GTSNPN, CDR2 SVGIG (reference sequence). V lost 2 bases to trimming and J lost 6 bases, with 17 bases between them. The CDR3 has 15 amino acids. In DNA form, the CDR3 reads TGTGCCTGGAGTCCCCAGAGGAGGGTGTTTCAGCCCCAGCATTTT. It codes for CAWSPQRRVFQPQHF.

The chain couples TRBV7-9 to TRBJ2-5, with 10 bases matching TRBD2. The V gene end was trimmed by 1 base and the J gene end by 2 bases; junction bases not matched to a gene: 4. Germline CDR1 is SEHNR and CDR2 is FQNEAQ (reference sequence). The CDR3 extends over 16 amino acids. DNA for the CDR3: TGTGCCAGCAGCTTAGAAACTAGCGGGGATCAAGAGACCCAGTACTTC. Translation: CASSLETSGDQETQYF.

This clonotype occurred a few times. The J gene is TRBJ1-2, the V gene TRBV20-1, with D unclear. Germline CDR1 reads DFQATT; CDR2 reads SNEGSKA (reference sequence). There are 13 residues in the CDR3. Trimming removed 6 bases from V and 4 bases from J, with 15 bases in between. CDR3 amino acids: CSATELPLYGYTF. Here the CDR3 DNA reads TGCAGTGCAACGGAGCTACCTCTCTATGGCTACACCTTC.

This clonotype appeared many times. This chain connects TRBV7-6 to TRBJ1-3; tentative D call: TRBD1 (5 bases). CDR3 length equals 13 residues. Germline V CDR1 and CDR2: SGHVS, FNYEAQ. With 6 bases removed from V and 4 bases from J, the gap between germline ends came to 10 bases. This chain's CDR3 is CASSRDVGNTIYF. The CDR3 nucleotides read TGTGCCAGCAGTCGGGACGTCGGAAACACCATATATTTT.

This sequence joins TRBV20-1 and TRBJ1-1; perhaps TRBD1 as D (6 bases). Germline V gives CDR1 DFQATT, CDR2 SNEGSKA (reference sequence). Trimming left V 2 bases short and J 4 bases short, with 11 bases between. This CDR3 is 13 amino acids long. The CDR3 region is CSARRGAGTEAFF. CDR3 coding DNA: TGCAGTGCTAGAAGGGGGGCAGGCACTGAAGCTTTCTTT.